Each of the 15 T cell receptor beta chains below was sequenced from the same sample in a study of CD8+ T cells in alopecia areata. Described treatment: oral pan-JAK inhibitor, 5-10 mg twice daily. Investigators isolated RNA and reverse transcribed it into cDNA to act as the sequencing template. Only in-frame clones appear in the TCRdb table, and some are missing; sequencing was by immunoSEQ multiplex PCR. The data show about 100,000 clones, with just under 60% seen just once and about a sixth held by the top ten. The sample consisted of CD8+ T cells sorted from blood, taken between weeks 55 and 65, from a patient treated with tofacitinib. Receptors were obtained from a human donor with alopecia areata.

This chain links TRBV9 with TRBJ2-1; 8 bases match TRBD2. The CDR3 extends over 18 amino acids. V trimming: 2 bases; J trimming: 4 bases; junction bases outside the gene matches: 14. Germline CDR1 is SGDLS and CDR2 is YYNGEE. CDR3 DNA: TGTGCCAGCAGCGTTCATGGCGGGGGGACTAATATATACAATGAGCAGTTCTTC. Its protein is CASSVHGGGTNIYNEQFF.

The J gene is TRBJ2-7, the V gene TRBV7-9; D uncertain. The CDR3 runs to 16 residues. V dropped 1 base and J dropped 0 bases, with 13 bases sitting between them. Germline assignment: CDR1 SEHNR and CDR2 FQNEAQ (reference sequence). CDR3 in DNA: TGTGCCAGCAGCTTAGTAGGAGACTGGAGCTCCTACGAGCAGTACTTC. Its translation is CASSLVGDWSSYEQYF.

The CDR3: CASQVIANVLTF. CDR3 nucleotide sequence: TGTGCCTCCCAGGTAATAGCCAACGTCCTGACTTTC. This chain uses TRBV30 with TRBJ2-6; D unclear. The CDR3 covers 12 residues. Germline CDR1 reads GTSNPN; CDR2 reads SVGIG (reference sequence). Trimming left V 7 bases short and J 7 bases short, with 11 bases between.

This clone was found a few times. V usage is TRBV10-1 and J usage is TRBJ1-5; D is ambiguous. V was cut by 6 bases and J by 4 bases, with 7 bases left in between. This CDR3 is 12 amino acids long. CDR1 is WNHNN, CDR2 SYGVQD, per germline (reference sequence). This CDR3 reads CASSPDNQPQHF. The CDR3 DNA follows: TGCGCCAGCAGCCCTGATAATCAGCCCCAGCATTTT.

This clone was found a few times. The chain carries TRBV7-3 and TRBJ1-2; D gene ambiguous. The CDR3 loop spans 12 amino acids. Trimming left V 5 bases short and J 4 bases short, with 8 bases between. CDR1 and CDR2 from the germline V gene are SGHTA and FQGTGA. CDR3 sequence (DNA): TGTGCCAGCAGCCCAAGGGTCTATGGCTACACCTTC. This encodes CASSPRVYGYTF.

The chain carries TRBV18 and TRBJ2-7; the D gene could be TRBD1 or TRBD2 (5 bases each). Per the germline V gene, CDR1 is KGHSH and CDR2 is LQKENI. The CDR3 contains 15 residues. V was pared by 2 bases and J by 2 bases, with 13 bases between. The DNA of the CDR3 is TGTGCCAGCTCACCAGGGGCGCGGGTGGCCTACGAGCAGTACTTC. This codes for CASSPGARVAYEQYF.

This clone was counted only a few times. The chain is built from TRBV6-1 and TRBJ1-5, with 8 bases matching TRBD1. V gave up 6 bases and J gave up 7 bases; unmatched junction bases: 8. The V gene's germline CDR1 is MNHNS and CDR2 SASEGT. This CDR3 has 14 amino acids. This CDR3 reads CASRDGTGFQPQHF. CDR3 DNA sequence: TGTGCCAGCAGGGATGGGACAGGTTTCCAGCCCCAGCATTTT.

In this sample, this clone is large (0.1 to 1%). This chain joins TRBV11-2 and TRBJ2-3, with TRBD1 matching 10 bases. CDR1 is SGHAT, CDR2 FQNNGV, per germline. The CDR3 is made up of 15 amino acids. After removal of 5 bases from V and 6 bases from J, the junction contained 8 bases not matched to a gene. As DNA, the CDR3 is TGTGCCAGCAGCCTAGGACAGGGGGATCTGGATACGCAGTATTTT. This encodes CASSLGQGDLDTQYF.

This rearrangement joins TRBV11-2 to TRBJ2-5, with TRBD1 matching over 9 bases. V was clipped by 4 bases and J by 5 bases; unmatched bases: 2. Germline loops: CDR1 SGHAT, CDR2 FQNNGV. The CDR3 has 13 amino acids. The CDR3 protein is CASSYGQGETQYF. CDR3 DNA: TGTGCCAGCAGCTACGGACAGGGGGAGACCCAGTACTTC.

The chain is built from TRBV7-8 and TRBJ2-5, with D possibly called TRBD1 or TRBD2 (6 bases each). Germline assignment: CDR1 SGHVS and CDR2 FQNEAQ. Trimming took off 5 bases at V and 3 bases at J, with 22 bases between the two ends. The CDR3 totals 17 residues. CDR3 DNA sequence: TGTGCCAGCAGCCCTACTAGTTGGGGGGCTGGAGAAGAGACCCAGTACTTC. As protein: CASSPTSWGAGEETQYF.

There are a few counts of this clone. V and J are TRBV29-1 and TRBJ2-1, with 9 bases aligning to TRBD1. The CDR3 totals 15 residues. Germline-derived CDR1 and CDR2 are SQVTM and ANQGSEA. Trimming removed 6 bases from V and 2 bases from J; junction bases left unmatched: 8. Here the CDR3 reads CSVHDRGDTYNEQFF. CDR3 sequence (DNA): TGCAGCGTCCATGACAGGGGGGATACCTACAATGAGCAGTTCTTC.

This clone was seen a few times. The J gene is TRBJ2-5, the V gene TRBV6-5; TRBD1 aligns across 10 bases. The CDR3 sequence is 14 residues long. Germline V gene sequence: CDR1 MNHEY, CDR2 SVGAGI. V trimming: 5 bases; J trimming: 4 bases; junction bases outside the gene matches: 4. CDR3 in amino acids: CASSQTGGLETQYF. The CDR3 DNA is TGTGCCAGCAGTCAGACAGGGGGCTTAGAGACCCAGTACTTC.

This clone has a handful of counts. The chain uses TRBV29-1 and TRBJ2-2; D may be TRBD1 or TRBD2 (7 bases each). This CDR3 comprises 13 residues. Germline CDR1 SQVTM, CDR2 ANQGSEA. The germline V and J ends were trimmed by 7 bases and 3 bases, with 12 bases remaining between them. The CDR3 nucleotides read TGCAGCGCGGCAGGGGGGGACACCGGGGAGCTGTTTTTT. Translation: CSAAGGDTGELFF.

This clone was picked up a small number of times. The rearrangement uses TRBV9 and TRBJ1-2; 7 bases line up with TRBD1. V lost 0 bases, J lost 1 base, and 6 bases stayed unmatched. The CDR3 extends over 16 amino acids. Germline CDR1 reads SGDLS; CDR2 reads YYNGEE. The CDR3 bases are TGTGCCAGCAGCGTAGGGGACAGCGAATTTAACTATGGCTACACCTTC. Translation gives CASSVGDSEFNYGYTF. Supplemented by reference TRBV9 and TRBJ1-2, the full variable domain reads DSGVTQTPKHLITATGQRVTLRCSPRSGDLSVYWYQQSLDQGLQFLIQYYNGEERAKGNILERFSAQQFPDLHSELNLSSLELGDSALYFCASSVGDSEFNYGYTFGSGTRLTVV.

This clone was seen only a few times. CDR3 in DNA: TGTGCCAGCACTGAGGGACAGTCCTACGAGCAGTACTTC. It specifies CASTEGQSYEQYF. This sequence joins TRBV2 and TRBJ2-7; 7 bases fit TRBD1. Trimming took 7 bases from V and 1 from J; bases not matched to a gene: 4. This CDR3 spans 13 amino acids. Germline values: CDR1 SNHLY, CDR2 FYNNEI.